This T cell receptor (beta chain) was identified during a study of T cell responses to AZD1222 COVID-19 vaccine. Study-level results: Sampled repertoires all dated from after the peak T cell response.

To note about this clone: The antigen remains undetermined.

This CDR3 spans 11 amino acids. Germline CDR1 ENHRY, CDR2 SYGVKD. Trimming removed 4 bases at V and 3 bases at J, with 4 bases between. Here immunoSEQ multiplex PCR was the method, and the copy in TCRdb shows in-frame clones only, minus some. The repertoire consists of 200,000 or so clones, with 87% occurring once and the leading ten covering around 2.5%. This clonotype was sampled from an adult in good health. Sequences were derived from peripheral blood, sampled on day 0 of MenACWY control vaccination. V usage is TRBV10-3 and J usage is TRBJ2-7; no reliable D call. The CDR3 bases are TGTGCCATCAGTGCCGACTACGAGCAGTACTTC. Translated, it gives CAISADYEQYF.